One sample yielded the 12 T cell receptor beta chains listed below, sequenced in a study of molecular identifiers for immune sequencing clone quantification. MiXCR was run by TCRdb on the PCR reads, yielding one entry per CDR3 protein. The sample consists of 97,000 or so distinct CDR3 sequences, 35% of them appearing once. The sequenced sample consisted of naive CD8+ T cells from blood, with Jurkat cell RNA spiked in. Regarding subset: FACS-sorted CD8+CD4-CCR7+CD45RA+ naive T cells. The receptors originated from a human donor in good health. Some libraries in this study had Jurkat cell RNA spiked in.

The chain employs TRBV20-1 and TRBJ2-7; no reliable D call. CDR1 is DFQATT, CDR2 SNEGSKA, per germline (reference sequence). The V and J ends lost 3 bases and 9 bases respectively, with 24 bases between them. The CDR3 runs to 15 residues. The CDR3 DNA reads TGCAGTGCTAGGGCTGAAGGTCCAACATACGAGTGGCAGTACTTC. Translation gives CSARAEGPTYEWQYF.

With respect to this clonotype: Being one base from a much bigger clone, this may be a read error. The V and J genes are TRBV4-3 and TRBJ2-3, with D possibly called TRBD1 or TRBD2 (6 bases each). Trimming took off 3 bases at V and 1 base at J, with 11 bases between the two ends. The CDR3 totals 15 residues. In germline, CDR1 is LGHNA, CDR2 YSLEER. DNA for the CDR3: TGCGCCAGCAGCCAGGCGGGACAACGCACAGATACGCAGTATTTT. It encodes CASSQAGQRTDTQYF.

This clonotype occurred once. A much more abundant neighbour one base away suggests this may be a read error. The CDR3 bases are TGTGCCAGCAGCTCGCCCGGACTAGCGGAAAAAGAGACCCTGTACTTC. Translation gives CASSSPGLAEKETLYF. The chain has TRBV7-2 and TRBJ2-5, with TRBD2 matching 10 bases. Germline V CDR1 and CDR2: SGHTA, FQGNSA. The CDR3 is 16 amino acids.

About this clonotype itself: A read error is possible here, since a much larger clone lies one base away. V and J are TRBV5-6 and TRBJ2-7; D may be TRBD1 or TRBD2 (5 bases each). This CDR3 comprises 14 residues. Germline V CDR1 and CDR2: SGHDT, YYEEEE. The CDR3 here is CVSSPGREIYEQYF. Here the CDR3 DNA reads TGTGTCAGCAGCCCGGGACGAGAGATCTACGAGCAGTACTTC. Full variable domain (remainder filled in from reference TRBV5-6 and TRBJ2-7): DAGVTQSPTHLIKTRGQQVTLRCSPKSGHDTVSWYQQALGQGPQFIFQYYEEEERQRGNFPDRFSGHQFPNYSSELNVNALLLGDSALYLCVSSPGREIYEQYFGPGTRLTVT.

The rearrangement joins TRBV7-9 to TRBJ2-5, with 7 nucleotides matching TRBD1. Germline assignment: CDR1 SEHNR and CDR2 FQNEAQ (reference sequence). V dropped 4 bases and J dropped 3; count of bases not matched to a gene: 14. The CDR3 runs to 17 residues. The CDR3 region is CASSSTGASEWKETQYF. Here the CDR3 DNA reads TGTGCCAGCAGCTCTACAGGGGCCAGCGAATGGAAAGAGACCCAGTACTTC.

This chain joins TRBV7-9 and TRBJ1-1; TRBD1 matches at 8 bases. CDR3 size: 14 residues. The V gene end was trimmed by 1 base and the J gene end by 4 bases; junction bases not matched to a gene: 2. Per germline, CDR1 SEHNR and CDR2 FQNEAQ (reference sequence). The CDR3 DNA reads as TGTGCCAGCAGCTTAGTAACAGGGGGCACTGAAGCTTTCTTT. Protein sequence: CASSLVTGGTEAFF. Combining the CDR3 with reference TRBV7-9 and TRBJ1-1 gives the whole variable domain DTGVSQNPRHKITKRGQNVTFRCDPISEHNRLYWYRQTLGQGPEFLTYFQNEAQLEKSRLLSDRFSAERPKGSFSTLEIQRTEQGDSAMYLCASSLVTGGTEAFFGQGTRLTVV.

This chain uses TRBV6-1 with TRBJ1-3; 7 bases fit TRBD1. The V and J ends lost 4 bases and 0 bases, in that order; junction bases with no gene match: 6. Germline assignment: CDR1 MNHNS and CDR2 SASEGT. The CDR3 spans 16 residues. CDR3 DNA sequence: TGTGCCAGCAGTGGATACGCAGGGGGCTCTGGAAACACCATATATTTT. Translated, it gives CASSGYAGGSGNTIYF.

The rearrangement joins TRBV4-3 to TRBJ2-3, with 8 bases matching TRBD2. This CDR3 contains 17 residues. J lost 5 bases, V lost 1 base, and 11 bases had no gene match. Per the germline V gene, CDR1 is LGHNA and CDR2 is YSLEER. Here the CDR3 reads CASSQGPGGWGGDTQYF. The CDR3 bases are TGCGCCAGCAGCCAAGGACCGGGAGGGTGGGGAGGAGATACGCAGTATTTT.

This clonotype was detected a few times. CDR3 DNA sequence: TGTGCCAGCAGTTTATCGCCAGGGTCGTACGAGCAGTACTTC. Translated, it gives CASSLSPGSYEQYF. The rearrangement joins TRBV27 to TRBJ2-7, with D tentatively TRBD1 (5 bases). The CDR3 consists of 14 residues. V lost 0 bases to trimming and J lost 4 bases, with 10 bases between them. Germline V lookup: CDR1 MNHEY, CDR2 SMNVEV (reference sequence).

Points on this clonotype: No conserved phenylalanine or tryptophan is present at the end of the CDR3, so a read error is the likely explanation. The limits of the CDR3 on the DNA are not certain, so only TCRdb's listed CDR3 is given. This chain uses TRBV20-1 with TRBJ2-5; the table's D call TRBD2 went unverified against the DNA. CDR1 is DFQATT and CDR2 is SNEGSKA in the germline V gene (reference sequence). The CDR3 adds up to 14 amino acids, both ends counted. CDR3 region: CSARRTCGRLTQNY.

The sample holds many counts of this clonotype. The genes are TRBV7-3 and TRBJ2-5, with 8 bases lining up with TRBD2. CDR1 SGHTA and CDR2 FQGTGA come from the germline V gene. After removal of 2 bases from V and 1 base from J, the junction contained 3 bases not matched to a gene. The CDR3 covers 15 residues. The CDR3 nucleotides are TGTGCCAGCAGCTTAGGGACTAGTCTCCAAGAGACCCAGTACTTC. Translating gives CASSLGTSLQETQYF.

This clonotype was observed a few times. V gene TRBV4-3 combines with J gene TRBJ1-5; 8 positions agree with TRBD1. V was pared by 3 bases and J by 5 bases, with 6 bases of the junction left unmatched. Germline loops: CDR1 LGHNA, CDR2 YSLEER. The CDR3 covers 15 residues. CDR3 region: CASSHTTGEHQPQHF. For the CDR3, the DNA is TGCGCCAGCAGCCACACGACAGGGGAGCATCAGCCCCAGCATTTT.